This passage covers 18 T cell receptor beta chains from one sample sequenced in a study of blood T cell repertoires in COVID-19. TCRdb's table, derived via immunoSEQ multiplex PCR, lists solely in-frame clones and lacks some. Found here are approximately 150,000 clones, more than 75% of them singletons; the top ten hold about 2.6%. Sequences were obtained from peripheral blood. These receptors came from a human donor with acute or convalescent COVID-19. The donor label of this sample is uncertain.

The table lists this clone with a few counts. This chain uses TRBV6-1 with TRBJ2-5; D is possibly TRBD1 (5 bases). V was trimmed by 0 bases and J by 5 bases, leaving 16 bases between them. Germline CDR1 reads MNHNS; CDR2 reads SASEGT. The CDR3 contains 16 residues. The CDR3 protein is CASSEALEIRVETQYF. The CDR3 DNA reads as TGTGCCAGCAGTGAAGCGCTCGAAATCAGGGTGGAGACCCAGTACTTC.

The chain uses TRBV13 and TRBJ1-4, with TRBD1 matching over 7 bases. The J segment lost 7 bases and the V segment lost 5 bases, leaving 4 bases of the junction unmatched. In germline, CDR1 is PRHDT, CDR2 FYEKMQ (reference sequence). The CDR3 sequence is 13 residues long. In nucleotides, the CDR3 is TGTGCCAGCAGCACAGGGGTGGGTGAAAAACTGTTTTTT. Its translation is CASSTGVGEKLFF.

The CDR3, as DNA: TGTGCCAGCAGTATAACCCAGGGGCGCATGAACACTGAAGCTTTCTTT. It codes for CASSITQGRMNTEAFF. The V call is TRBV28, the J call TRBJ1-1, with D possibly being TRBD1 (6 bases). The V end lost 5 bases, the J end lost 0 bases, and 16 bases lay between the germline ends. This CDR3 spans 16 amino acids. CDR1 MDHEN and CDR2 SYDVKM come from the germline V gene.

The chain employs TRBV5-5 and TRBJ2-2; 13 bases align to TRBD2. Germline CDR1 is SGHKS and CDR2 is YYEKEE (reference sequence). V trimming: 0 bases; J trimming: 5 bases; junction bases outside the gene matches: 4. This CDR3 is 17 amino acids long. CDR3 in DNA: TGTGCCAGCAGCTTGGGACTAGCGGGAGGAGAAACCGGGGAGCTGTTTTTT. Its protein product is CASSLGLAGGETGELFF. Filled out from reference TRBV5-5 and TRBJ2-2, the complete variable domain reads DAGVTQSPTHLIKTRGQQVTLRCSPISGHKSVSWYQQVLGQGPQFIFQYYEKEERGRGNFPDRFSARQFPNYSSELNVNALLLGDSALYLCASSLGLAGGETGELFFGEGSRLTVL.

This clone is medium-sized. V is TRBV29-1 and J is TRBJ1-1; 7 bases are shared with TRBD1. This CDR3 has 17 amino acids. The junction had 10 bases not matched to a gene; V was cut back by 0 bases and J by 0 bases. Germline V gene lookup returns CDR1 SQVTM and CDR2 ANQGSEA. CDR3 coding DNA: TGCAGCGTTGAAGATATTCGAAAGGGGGCAATGAACACTGAAGCTTTCTTT. Its translation is CSVEDIRKGAMNTEAFF.

The CDR3 nucleotides are TGTGCCAGCAGCTTGGAGGACAGTTCCTACGAGCAGTACTTC. Its translation is CASSLEDSSYEQYF. The V gene is TRBV5-5, the J gene TRBJ2-7; weak D call: TRBD1 (6 bases). The CDR3 is 14 residues long. Germline CDR1 is SGHKS and CDR2 is YYEKEE (reference sequence). The germline V and J ends were trimmed by 0 bases and 1 base, with 8 bases remaining between them. The full variable domain, completed using reference TRBV5-5 and TRBJ2-7, is DAGVTQSPTHLIKTRGQQVTLRCSPISGHKSVSWYQQVLGQGPQFIFQYYEKEERGRGNFPDRFSARQFPNYSSELNVNALLLGDSALYLCASSLEDSSYEQYFGPGTRLTVT.

J is TRBJ1-2 and V is TRBV24-1; no clear D gene. Per germline, CDR1 KGHDR and CDR2 SFDVKD. V lost 3 bases to trimming and J lost 8 bases, with 6 bases between them. The CDR3 runs to 11 residues. The DNA for the CDR3 is TGTGCCACCAGTGATCAGCGCGGCTACACCTTC. Translation: CATSDQRGYTF.

This clone counts as large. Within the sample, other DNA sequences also encode this same CDR3. The V and J genes are TRBV2 and TRBJ1-6, with TRBD1 matching 11 bases. With 5 bases clipped from V and 7 bases from J, the junction kept 1 base outside the gene matches. This CDR3 has 14 amino acids. Germline CDR1 is SNHLY and CDR2 is FYNNEI. CDR3 sequence reads: CASSRTGGNSPLHF. Written as DNA, the CDR3 is TGTGCCAGCAGTCGGACAGGGGGCAATTCACCCCTCCACTTT.

The CDR3 DNA follows: TGTGCCAGCAGCTTAGCGGGTGGCAGGGTCCCCTCTGGGGCCAACGTCCTGACTTTC. The encoded protein is CASSLAGGRVPSGANVLTF. The V gene is TRBV7-9, the J gene TRBJ2-6; maybe TRBD1 (5 bases). V shed 0 bases and J shed 0 bases, with 15 bases lying between them. The CDR3 sequence is 19 residues long. From germline, CDR1 is SEHNR and CDR2 FQNEAQ (reference sequence).

The rearrangement links TRBV5-5 to TRBJ1-1, with 9 nucleotides matching TRBD1. The CDR3 extends over 12 amino acids. The germline CDR1 and CDR2 sequences are SGHKS and YYEKEE (reference sequence). V dropped 4 bases and J dropped 11; count of bases not matched to a gene: 6. Here the CDR3 reads CASSETTGGAFF. The CDR3 nucleotides are TGTGCCAGCAGCGAAACGACAGGGGGGGCTTTCTTT.

In its sample, this clone was seen once. The chain joins TRBV14 to TRBJ1-2; D is ambiguous. The V and J ends lost 4 bases and 2 bases respectively, with 8 bases between them. The length of the CDR3 is 13 residues. Germline V gene data show CDR1 as SGHDN and CDR2 as FVKESK. The CDR3 nucleotides are TGTGCCAGCAGCCCACATCAAAACTATGGCTACACCTTC. It specifies CASSPHQNYGYTF.

The genes are TRBV7-2 and TRBJ2-3; TRBD2 aligns across 14 bases. CDR3 length: 18 amino acids. CDR1 and CDR2 from the germline V gene are SGHTA and FQGNSA. The trim removed 5 bases at V and 1 base at J, leaving 8 bases unmatched. The CDR3 here is CASSLGLAGGSGTDTQYF. CDR3 bases: TGTGCCAGCAGCCTCGGACTAGCGGGGGGATCGGGCACAGATACGCAGTATTTT. Drawing the rest from reference TRBV7-2 and TRBJ2-3, the complete variable domain is GAGVSQSPSNKVTEKGKDVELRCDPISGHTALYWYRQSLGQGLEFLIYFQGNSAPDKSGLPSDRFSAERTGGSVSTLTIQRTQQEDSAVYLCASSLGLAGGSGTDTQYFGPGTRLTVL.

This clone appeared a single time. The chain recombines TRBV29-1 with TRBJ1-2, with D possibly TRBD1 on 6 matching bases. CDR3 length: 13 amino acids. Per the germline V gene, CDR1 is SQVTM and CDR2 is ANQGSEA. V gave up 6 bases and J gave up 4 bases, with 15 bases separating them. The CDR3 nucleotides are TGCAGCGTAATACAGGGAGGGGGCTATGGCTACACCTTC. Translating gives CSVIQGGGYGYTF. The full variable domain, completed using reference TRBV29-1 and TRBJ1-2, is SAVISQKPSRDICQRGTSLTIQCQVDSQVTMMFWYRQQPGQSLTLIATANQGSEATYESGFVIDKFPISRPNLTFSTLTVSNMSPEDSSIYLCSVIQGGGYGYTFGSGTRLTVV.

This clone has a single count. The chain recombines TRBV18 with TRBJ2-7; 11 bases align to TRBD1. The ends lost 4 bases at V and 6 bases at J; junction bases unmatched: 8. Germline V gene sequence: CDR1 KGHSH, CDR2 LQKENI. This CDR3 is 15 amino acids long. CDR3 sequence: CASSQTGTGGGEQYF. The DNA for the CDR3 is TGTGCCAGCTCACAAACCGGGACAGGGGGGGGCGAGCAGTACTTC. The variable domain in full, completed from reference TRBV18 and TRBJ2-7, reads NAGVMQNPRHLVRRRGQEARLRCSPMKGHSHVYWYRQLPEEGLKFMVYLQKENIIDESGMPKERFSAEFPKEGPSILRIQQVVRGDSAAYFCASSQTGTGGGEQYFGPGTRLTVT.

This chain connects TRBV11-2 to TRBJ2-7; 8 bases match TRBD2. CDR1 and CDR2 (germline): SGHAT, FQNNGV. This CDR3 spans 19 amino acids. Losses at the gene ends were 2 bases for V and 0 bases for J; bases not matched to a gene: 15. This CDR3 reads CASSLPPATSGLSSYEQYF. In DNA, the CDR3 is TGTGCCAGCAGCTTACCCCCCGCTACTAGCGGCCTGAGCTCCTACGAGCAGTACTTC.

This clone was seen a few times. The V and J genes are TRBV28 and TRBJ1-2; D is perhaps TRBD1 (5 bases). V was pared by 5 bases and J by 5 bases, with 21 bases between. CDR1 and CDR2 (germline): MDHEN, SYDVKM. The CDR3 consists of 16 residues. DNA for the CDR3: TGTGCCAGCAGTCGACGACAGCTCACCGGGAGATATGGCTACACCTTC. This translates into CASSRRQLTGRYGYTF.

V usage is TRBV9 and J usage is TRBJ2-5; 9 nucleotides match TRBD2. Germline values: CDR1 SGDLS, CDR2 YYNGEE. The CDR3 runs to 16 residues. Losses at the gene ends were 2 bases for V and 5 bases for J; bases not matched to a gene: 10. DNA for the CDR3: TGTGCCAGCAGCGTGACTAGCGGTTCTAGAGGGGAGACCCAGTACTTC. This sequence encodes CASSVTSGSRGETQYF.

The V call is TRBV12-3 or TRBV12-4, the J call TRBJ1-5; D is undetermined. The CDR3 is made up of 12 amino acids. The V end lost 7 bases, the J end lost 5 bases, and 9 bases lay between the germline ends. The CDR3 region is CASTLRDQPQHF. The CDR3 nucleotides read TGTGCCAGCACCTTACGGGATCAGCCCCAGCATTTT.